Listed below are T cell receptor beta chains from one sample, sequenced in a study of T cells after somatic rescue of genetic block. TCRdb's copy holds only in-frame clones and misses some; the assay was immunoSEQ multiplex PCR. There are 88,000 or so clones in the sample; 70% to 90% occur only once, and around 1.5% lies in the top ten. Sequenced sample: peripheral blood mononuclear cells (PBMCs). These receptors came from a young woman. Both conserved end residues are part of each CDR3. The D gene is left open where the match is weak. The size of a clone is reported for some rows only, either as once, few or many, or as a class for expanded clones.

v_gene: TRBV5-4; d_gene: .; abundance: .; j_gene: TRBJ2-5; CDR3nt: TGTGCCAGCAGCTTAACCGAGGCGGGATCGGAGACCCAGTACTTC; CDR3aa: CASSLTEAGSETQYF
v_gene: TRBV2; d_gene: TRBD2; abundance: once; j_gene: TRBJ2-1; CDR3nt: TGTGCCAGCAGTGAAGAACTAGCGGGAGTTAATGAGCAGTTCTTC; CDR3aa: CASSEELAGVNEQFF
v_gene: TRBV7-6; d_gene: .; abundance: .; j_gene: TRBJ1-4; CDR3nt: TGTGCCAGCAGCTTAGGGGGACTTGAAAAACTGTTTTTT; CDR3aa: CASSLGGLEKLFF
v_gene: TRBV5-1; d_gene: .; abundance: .; j_gene: TRBJ1-2; CDR3nt: TGCGCCAGCAGCTTGGCGAGTAACTATGGCTACACCTTC; CDR3aa: CASSLASNYGYTF
v_gene: TRBV5-8; d_gene: TRBD1; abundance: .; j_gene: TRBJ2-7; CDR3nt: TGTGCCAGCAGCTGGCGGGACAGGGGTGACTACGAGCAGTACTTC; CDR3aa: CASSWRDRGDYEQYF
v_gene: TRBV27; d_gene: .; abundance: .; j_gene: TRBJ1-2; CDR3nt: TGTGCCAGCAGTTTGGCCGGGACACTCGCTGGCTACACCTTC; CDR3aa: CASSLAGTLAGYTF
v_gene: TRBV4-2; d_gene: TRBD2; abundance: .; j_gene: TRBJ2-1; CDR3nt: TGTGCCAGCAACTCACCGGGACTAGCGGCGACTTATGAGCAGTTCTTC; CDR3aa: CASNSPGLAATYEQFF
v_gene: TRBV6-5; d_gene: .; abundance: once; j_gene: TRBJ1-4; CDR3nt: TGTGCCAGCAGACTCGCCGGGGTTGAAAAACTGTTTTTT; CDR3aa: CASRLAGVEKLFF
v_gene: TRBV7-8; d_gene: TRBD1; abundance: .; j_gene: TRBJ1-2; CDR3nt: TGTGCCAGCAGCCCGCGGACAGGGGCCGACTATGGCTACACCTTC; CDR3aa: CASSPRTGADYGYTF
v_gene: TRBV25-1; d_gene: .; abundance: once; j_gene: TRBJ1-4; CDR3nt: TGTGCCAGCAGCGGGGGCTGGTCGACTAATGAAAAACTGTTTTTT; CDR3aa: CASSGGWSTNEKLFF
v_gene: TRBV5-1; d_gene: .; abundance: .; j_gene: TRBJ2-7; CDR3nt: TGCGCCAGCAGCTTGAGGGGTGGGGCCTACGAGCAGTACTTC; CDR3aa: CASSLRGGAYEQYF
v_gene: TRBV9; d_gene: .; abundance: .; j_gene: TRBJ2-3; CDR3nt: TGTGCCAGCAGCGTAGCCCCCCTTCGAACAGATACGCAGTATTTT; CDR3aa: CASSVAPLRTDTQYF
v_gene: TRBV10-3; d_gene: TRBD1; abundance: .; j_gene: TRBJ1-1; CDR3nt: TGTGCCATCAGTGAGTGGACGGGACAGTTGAACACTGAAGCTTTCTTT; CDR3aa: CAISEWTGQLNTEAFF
v_gene: TRBV11-2; d_gene: TRBD2; abundance: .; j_gene: TRBJ2-2; CDR3nt: TGTGCCAGCAGCTTAGTACTAGCGTTCCCCGGGGAGCTGTTTTTT; CDR3aa: CASSLVLAFPGELFF
v_gene: TRBV13; d_gene: .; abundance: .; j_gene: TRBJ1-2; CDR3nt: TGTGCCAGCAGCAGAGGACTCGGCTATGGCTACACCTTC; CDR3aa: CASSRGLGYGYTF
v_gene: TRBV6-6; d_gene: .; abundance: .; j_gene: TRBJ2-5; CDR3nt: TGTGCCAGCAGTTACTCGGGCGGGCGAGAGACCCAGTACTTC; CDR3aa: CASSYSGGRETQYF
v_gene: TRBV30; d_gene: .; abundance: .; j_gene: TRBJ2-7; CDR3nt: TGTGCCTGGAGTGAGGGGGTTACCTACGAGCAGTACTTC; CDR3aa: CAWSEGVTYEQYF
v_gene: TRBV7-9; d_gene: TRBD2; abundance: few; j_gene: TRBJ2-6; CDR3nt: TGTGCCAGCAGCTTAGGGACTAGCGGCTCTGGGGCCAACGTCCTGACTTTC; CDR3aa: CASSLGTSGSGANVLTF
v_gene: TRBV7-9; d_gene: .; abundance: once; j_gene: TRBJ1-3; CDR3nt: TGTGCCAGCAGCTTACGTGCGGGGTACGGAAACACCATATATTTT; CDR3aa: CASSLRAGYGNTIYF
v_gene: TRBV27; d_gene: .; abundance: .; j_gene: TRBJ1-5; CDR3nt: TGTGCCAGCAGTTTAACACAGGGAAGTCAGCCCCAGCATTTT; CDR3aa: CASSLTQGSQPQHF
v_gene: TRBV19; d_gene: .; abundance: .; j_gene: TRBJ1-2; CDR3nt: TGTGCCAGCTCGTACCCCTATGGCTACACCTTC; CDR3aa: CASSYPYGYTF
v_gene: TRBV11-2; d_gene: TRBD1; abundance: .; j_gene: TRBJ2-3; CDR3nt: TGTGCCAGCAGCTTAATATGGACAGGGGGCCAAGATACGCAGTATTTT; CDR3aa: CASSLIWTGGQDTQYF
v_gene: TRBV5-4; d_gene: TRBD2; abundance: .; j_gene: TRBJ2-7; CDR3nt: TGTGCCAGCAGCGTCGCAGCGGGGTCTTCCTACGAGCAGTACTTC; CDR3aa: CASSVAAGSSYEQYF
v_gene: TRBV12-5; d_gene: .; abundance: .; j_gene: TRBJ1-5; CDR3nt: TGTGCTAGTGGTTTGGTACCCTCGGGCCTGTTCAATCAGCCCCAGCATTTT; CDR3aa: CASGLVPSGLFNQPQHF
v_gene: TRBV2; d_gene: TRBD2; abundance: .; j_gene: TRBJ2-7; CDR3nt: TGTGCCAGCAGCCCGGATATGCAAGGCGTTTTTAGCGGGAGGACGGACTTC; CDR3aa: CASSPDMQGVFSGRTDF
v_gene: TRBV13; d_gene: .; abundance: .; j_gene: TRBJ1-4; CDR3nt: TGTGCCAGCAGGTGGACCTTAGGGGATACTGAAAAACTGTTTTTT; CDR3aa: CASRWTLGDTEKLFF
v_gene: TRBV28; d_gene: .; abundance: once; j_gene: TRBJ2-1; CDR3nt: TGTGCCAGCAGCCCCCCCCCGAGCAATGAGCAGTTCTTC; CDR3aa: CASSPPPSNEQFF
v_gene: TRBV6-5; d_gene: TRBD2; abundance: .; j_gene: TRBJ2-1; CDR3nt: TGTGCCAGCAGTTACTCTGCGGGGGGTGTCCACAATGAGCAGTTCTTC; CDR3aa: CASSYSAGGVHNEQFF
v_gene: TRBV6-1; d_gene: .; abundance: .; j_gene: TRBJ1-4; CDR3nt: TGTGCCAGTCTTAAGCGGGGGGCAACTAATGAAAAACTGTTTTTT; CDR3aa: CASLKRGATNEKLFF
v_gene: TRBV5-8; d_gene: TRBD2; abundance: once; j_gene: TRBJ2-7; CDR3nt: TGTGCCAGCAGCACCCTAGCGGGAGGGCCAAGTGAGCAGTACTTC; CDR3aa: CASSTLAGGPSEQYF